This T cell receptor (beta chain) was sequenced for a study of shared clonotypes between healthy human individuals. A CD45RA+ naive subset and a CD45RA-negative memory subset were split from CD4+ cells. The CDR3 spans 12 residues. V was trimmed by 3 bases and J by 4 bases, leaving 4 bases between them. Germline values: CDR1 MNHNS, CDR2 SASEGT. On this clone itself: This specimen includes other DNA sequences encoding the same CDR3.

Per the original data handling: ImmunoSEQ sequences covered only the junction and lacked quality scores; filtering therefore differed. Using immunoSEQ multiplex PCR, the repertoire was profiled, and TCRdb retains in-frame clones only, with some absent. V and J calls and clone size follow that table, whereas D and trimming were derived from the DNA. The table includes some 2.3 million clones, approximately 95% detected once. The receptor's source is a man aged 18 to 29 in good health. Some clones in this sample may be carry-over from other donors' samples. The V gene is TRBV6-1, the J gene TRBJ2-1, with no clear D. The sequenced material came from naive CD4+ T cells from PBMCs. Subset reported: CD45RA+ positively selected. CDR3 region: CASSDRYNEQFF. CDR3 nucleotide sequence: TGTGCCAGCAGTGACAGGTACAATGAGCAGTTCTTC.